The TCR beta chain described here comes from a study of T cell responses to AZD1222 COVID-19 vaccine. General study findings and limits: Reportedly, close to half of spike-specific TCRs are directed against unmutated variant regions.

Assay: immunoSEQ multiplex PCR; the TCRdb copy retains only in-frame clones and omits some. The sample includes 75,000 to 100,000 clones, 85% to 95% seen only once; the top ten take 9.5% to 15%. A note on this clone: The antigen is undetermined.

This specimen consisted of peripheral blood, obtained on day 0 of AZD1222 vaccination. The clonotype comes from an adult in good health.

CDR3 DNA: TGTGCCAGCTCATCGGACGGTTCCTACGAGCAGTACTTC. Amino acid sequence: CASSSDGSYEQYF. The chain employs TRBV18 and TRBJ2-7; D remains ambiguous. Germline CDR1 is KGHSH and CDR2 is LQKENI. Deletions cut 5 bases from V and 1 base from J, with 9 bases between. The CDR3 loop spans 13 amino acids.